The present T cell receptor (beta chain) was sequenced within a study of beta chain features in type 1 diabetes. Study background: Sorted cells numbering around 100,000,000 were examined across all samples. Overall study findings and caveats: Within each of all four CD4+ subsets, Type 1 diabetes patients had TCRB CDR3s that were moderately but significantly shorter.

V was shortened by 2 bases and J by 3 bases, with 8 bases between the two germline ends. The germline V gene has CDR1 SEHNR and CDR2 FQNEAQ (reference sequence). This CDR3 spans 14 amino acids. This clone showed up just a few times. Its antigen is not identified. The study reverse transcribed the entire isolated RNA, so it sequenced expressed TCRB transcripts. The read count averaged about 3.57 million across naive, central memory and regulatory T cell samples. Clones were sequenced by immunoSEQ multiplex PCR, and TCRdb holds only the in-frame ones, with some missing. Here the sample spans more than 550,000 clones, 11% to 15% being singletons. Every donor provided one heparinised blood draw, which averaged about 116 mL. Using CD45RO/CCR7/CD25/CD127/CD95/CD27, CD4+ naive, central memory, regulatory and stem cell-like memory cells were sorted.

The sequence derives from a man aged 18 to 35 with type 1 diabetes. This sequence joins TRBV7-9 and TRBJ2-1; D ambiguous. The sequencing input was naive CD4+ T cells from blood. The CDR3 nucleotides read TGTGCCAGCAGCTTATCGGCTAGCTACAATGAGCAGTTCTTC. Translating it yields CASSLSASYNEQFF.